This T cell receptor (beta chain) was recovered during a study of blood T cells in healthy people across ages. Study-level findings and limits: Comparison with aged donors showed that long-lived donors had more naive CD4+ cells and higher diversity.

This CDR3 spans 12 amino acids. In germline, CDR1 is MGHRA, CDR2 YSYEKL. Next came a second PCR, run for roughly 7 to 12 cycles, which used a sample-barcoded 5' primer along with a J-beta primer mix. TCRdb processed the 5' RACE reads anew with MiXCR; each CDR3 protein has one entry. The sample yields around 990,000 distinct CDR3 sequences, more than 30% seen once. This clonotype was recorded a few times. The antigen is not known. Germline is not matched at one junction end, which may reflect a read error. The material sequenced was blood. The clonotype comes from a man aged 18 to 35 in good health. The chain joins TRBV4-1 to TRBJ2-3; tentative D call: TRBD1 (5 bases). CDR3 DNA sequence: TGCGCCAGCAGCCAAGACAGGGATAGGCAGTATTTT. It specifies CASSQDRDRQYF.